Sequencing of this T cell receptor beta chain was carried out in a study of cytomegalovirus exposure and HLA in healthy donors. PCR amplification relied on 60 Vbeta primers (plus 13 Jbeta primers). TCRdb keeps only in-frame clones here, not all; method: immunoSEQ multiplex PCR. The sample records 150,000 or so clones, roughly 80% being singletons. This clone was picked up one time. There are 16 residues in the CDR3. V was clipped by 4 bases and J by 7 bases, with 19 bases between them. CDR1 is SNHLY and CDR2 is FYNNEI in the germline V gene. The source material was PBMCs. This chain joins TRBV2 and TRBJ2-2; no clear D gene. The sequence derives from a man aged 25 to 40 in good health and CMV-seropositive. CDR3 residues: CASSGHGRLVNGELFF. The CDR3 DNA sequence: TGTGCCAGCAGTGGACATGGAAGGCTTGTGAACGGGGAGCTGTTTTTT.